Sequencing of this T cell receptor beta chain was carried out in a study of T cell repertoires in aging, cancer and after chemotherapy (dated by TCRdb to the late 2010s). Regarding the complete study: Donors spanned six age groups from 30 or younger to 70 or older, with at least three individuals per group. Healthy donor control TCR repertoires were recorded over several months to years and showed clear clonal overlap across re-sampling. Several million TCR reads were contained in the full dataset. To examine immunoaging and T cell reconstitution after chemotherapy, the study profiled TCR beta repertoires in peripheral blood from healthy donors and cancer patients. Alongside around 97 healthy donors serving as a reference group, the cohort included some 220 cancer patients, of whom roughly 92 had hematological cancers and some 130 had solid cancers. Paper-wide results and their limitations: An increase in median generation probability over the chemotherapy interval was observed in both cancer cohorts, suggesting that the repertoire was reconstituted through rebound thymic output. It was noted by the authors that conclusions about immunological memory after chemotherapy cannot be drawn from the repertoire data. Untreated patients with hematological or solid cancers showed significantly lower blood TCR diversity and higher clonality than age-matched healthy donors. In healthy donors, the decline in TCR diversity with age was mainly explained by loss of richness, whereas in cancer patients loss of evenness was also found to contribute.

With respect to this clonotype: Its antigen remains unidentified. Base qualities are not at hand, and no much larger clone is one base apart.

Rearranged TRB sequences spanning V, D and J segments were amplified in a multiplex touch-down PCR with a mixed TRB-A/B primer pool. Two consecutive PCR reactions with Phusion HS II polymerase added Illumina adapters and sample indices to the amplicons. Amplicons were gel-purified with the NucleoSpin Gel and PCR Clean-up kit, then checked with Qubit and an Agilent 2100 Bioanalyzer. Sequencing of the libraries was done on an Illumina MiSeq with paired-end, single-indexed 600-cycle runs. The study's own analysis went as follows. MiXCR versions 2.12 and 3.0.5 were used to process the TRB sequences. Each unique CDR3 nucleotide sequence was counted as one clone, and only productive sequences with at least two reads were retained. The repertoire metrics were Shannon diversity, evenness, clonality (calculated as one minus evenness), and diversity profiles parameterized by alpha from 0 to 5. The IGoR algorithm was used to calculate generation probabilities for clones in the paired samples taken before and after chemotherapy. The public reads were quality trimmed at Q25 with fastp and then assembled into clones with MiXCR by TCRdb, keeping productive beta chains. Each record represents a unique CDR3 protein, reported with the most common genes and DNA among its rows. It is TCRdb's table, rather than the study itself, that gives the V and J calls and clone size. Within this sample are over 8,500 distinct CDR3 sequences, with over 30% of them counted one time only. 3.3% of the sample belongs to the ten largest clones.

The cysteine opens and the phenylalanine closes a CDR3 of 15 amino acids. Here the CDR3 DNA is all that survives: 45 bases in frame from base 1. The junction shows trimming of 4 bases on V and 1 base on J, plus 13 bases between the germline ends. The CDR1 and CDR2 encoded by the germline V gene are MNHNS and SASEGT. Genomic DNA extracted from peripheral blood, rather than sorted cells or RNA, was used as the source for amplification of TCR beta rearrangements. The sequence joins TRBV6-1 to TRBJ1-1; the best D guess is TRBD1, with 5 bases matching. The source is a human donor in good health. The sample taken for sequencing was blood. The CDR3 here reads CASSAADRPNTEAFF. The DNA reads TGTGCCAGCAGTGCAGCCGACAGACCGAACACTGAAGCTTTCTTT.